This T cell receptor beta chain emerged from a study of blood T cell repertoires in COVID-19. Study context: Sources were T cells, B-cell-depleted T cells, or PBMCs; the material itself was cDNA or gDNA.

Profiling relied on immunoSEQ multiplex PCR, and the TCRdb table lists in-frame clones only, not all of them. The sample comprises 120,000 to 150,000 clones, around 82% of which are singletons, and over 7% rests with the top ten. The ends lost 6 bases at V and 3 bases at J; junction bases unmatched: 5. CDR1 and CDR2 from the germline V gene are MNHEY and SVGAGI. The CDR3 consists of 14 residues. The TCR originated in a human donor in a cohort sampled during active COVID-19. Sequencing used peripheral blood. The chain couples TRBV6-5 to TRBJ2-5; TRBD2 matches at 9 bases. Written as DNA, the CDR3 is TGTGCCAGCAGAGAGGCGGGGGGGGAAGAGACCCAGTACTTC. The encoded protein is CASREAGGEETQYF.